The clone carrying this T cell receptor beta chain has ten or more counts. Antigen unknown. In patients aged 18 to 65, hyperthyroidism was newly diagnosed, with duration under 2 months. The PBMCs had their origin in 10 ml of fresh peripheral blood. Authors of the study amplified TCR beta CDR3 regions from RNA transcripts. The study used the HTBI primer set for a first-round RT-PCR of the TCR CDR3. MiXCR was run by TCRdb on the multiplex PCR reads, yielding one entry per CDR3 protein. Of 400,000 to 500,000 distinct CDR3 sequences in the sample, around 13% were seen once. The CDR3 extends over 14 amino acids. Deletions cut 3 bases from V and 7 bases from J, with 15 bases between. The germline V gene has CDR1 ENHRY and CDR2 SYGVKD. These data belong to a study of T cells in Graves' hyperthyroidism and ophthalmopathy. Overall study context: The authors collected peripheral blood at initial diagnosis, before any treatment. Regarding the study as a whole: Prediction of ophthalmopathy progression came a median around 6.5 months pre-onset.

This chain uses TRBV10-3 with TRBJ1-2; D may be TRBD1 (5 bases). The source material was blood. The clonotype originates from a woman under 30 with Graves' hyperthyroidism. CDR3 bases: TGTGCCATCAGTGAATTGAATAGTGGGGCTGGCTACACCTTC. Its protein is CAISELNSGAGYTF.